Listed below are T cell receptor beta chains from one sample, sequenced in a study of T cell responses to AZD1222 COVID-19 vaccine. TCRdb's table, derived via immunoSEQ multiplex PCR, lists solely in-frame clones and lacks some. The table shows around 130,000 clones, with 85% to 90% occurring only once. The sample consisted of peripheral blood, taken on day 0 of AZD1222 vaccination. The receptors stem from an adult in good health. Both conserved end residues are part of each CDR3. D genes are given only for firm matches. Size is omitted from some rows. Given values are once, few, many or a class for expanded clones.

d_call: NA
clone_size: NA
v_call: TRBV9
j_call: TRBJ2-2
cdr3_aa: CASSAVVAGELFF
cdr3_nt: TGTGCCAGCAGCGCAGTTGTGGCCGGGGAGCTGTTTTTT

d_call: NA
clone_size: NA
v_call: TRBV11-2
j_call: TRBJ2-3
cdr3_aa: CASSLGLSTDTQYF
cdr3_nt: TGTGCCAGCAGCTTAGGTCTCAGCACAGATACGCAGTATTTT

d_call: TRBD2
clone_size: NA
v_call: TRBV28
j_call: TRBJ2-7
cdr3_aa: CASTGLISYEQYF
cdr3_nt: TGTGCCAGCACGGGACTAATATCCTACGAGCAGTACTTC

d_call: NA
clone_size: NA
v_call: TRBV5-4
j_call: TRBJ1-2
cdr3_aa: CASSRRQVDYGYTF
cdr3_nt: TGTGCCAGCAGCCGACGACAGGTAGACTATGGCTACACCTTC

d_call: TRBD1
clone_size: once
v_call: TRBV30
j_call: TRBJ1-6
cdr3_aa: CAWSVLHGQGNSPLHF
cdr3_nt: TGTGCCTGGAGTGTACTACACGGACAGGGGAATTCACCCCTCCACTTT

d_call: NA
clone_size: NA
v_call: TRBV13
j_call: TRBJ2-7
cdr3_aa: CASSLWSSYEQYF
cdr3_nt: TGTGCCAGCAGCTTATGGTCCTCCTACGAGCAGTACTTC

d_call: NA
clone_size: NA
v_call: TRBV27
j_call: TRBJ1-2
cdr3_aa: CASRPPLGNYGYTF
cdr3_nt: TGTGCCAGCAGACCCCCGCTGGGGAACTATGGCTACACCTTC

d_call: NA
clone_size: NA
v_call: TRBV19
j_call: TRBJ1-5
cdr3_aa: CASSIRDSNQPQHF
cdr3_nt: TGTGCCAGTAGTATCCGGGACAGCAATCAGCCCCAGCATTTT

d_call: TRBD1
clone_size: many
v_call: TRBV5-5
j_call: TRBJ1-5
cdr3_aa: CASSRGQTRGNQPQHF
cdr3_nt: TGTGCCAGCAGCCGGGGACAGACGAGGGGCAATCAGCCCCAGCATTTT

d_call: NA
clone_size: NA
v_call: TRBV27
j_call: TRBJ2-5
cdr3_aa: CASSRRGREETQYF
cdr3_nt: TGTGCCAGCAGTCGGCGGGGGCGAGAAGAGACCCAGTACTTC

d_call: TRBD1
clone_size: NA
v_call: TRBV9
j_call: TRBJ2-1
cdr3_aa: CASSVTRQGNEQFF
cdr3_nt: TGTGCCAGCAGCGTAACGCGACAGGGGAATGAGCAGTTCTTC

d_call: NA
clone_size: NA
v_call: TRBV6-5
j_call: TRBJ1-5
cdr3_aa: CAAGPNQPQHF
cdr3_nt: TGTGCCGCAGGGCCCAATCAGCCCCAGCATTTT

d_call: NA
clone_size: NA
v_call: TRBV14
j_call: TRBJ2-3
cdr3_aa: CASSQLARATDTQYF
cdr3_nt: TGTGCCAGCAGCCAACTAGCCCGAGCGACAGATACGCAGTATTTT

d_call: TRBD2
clone_size: NA
v_call: TRBV5-6
j_call: TRBJ2-3
cdr3_aa: CASSRGTSMVDTQYF
cdr3_nt: TGTGCCAGCAGCCGAGGGACTAGCATGGTGGATACGCAGTATTTT

d_call: NA
clone_size: NA
v_call: TRBV5-8
j_call: TRBJ2-1
cdr3_aa: CASSLAVGALGIDEQFF
cdr3_nt: TGTGCCAGCAGCTTGGCGGTGGGGGCCCTGGGTATCGATGAGCAGTTCTTC

d_call: NA
clone_size: NA
v_call: TRBV29-1
j_call: TRBJ2-5
cdr3_aa: CSVALRQKKETQYF
cdr3_nt: TGCAGCGTTGCTTTGCGGCAGAAAAAAGAGACCCAGTACTTC

d_call: NA
clone_size: once
v_call: TRBV7-9
j_call: TRBJ2-5
cdr3_aa: CASSAPRGQRPYQETQYF
cdr3_nt: TGTGCCAGCAGCGCTCCACGGGGACAACGCCCGTACCAAGAGACCCAGTACTTC

d_call: NA
clone_size: NA
v_call: TRBV27
j_call: TRBJ2-7
cdr3_aa: CASSSRQTRRDEQYF
cdr3_nt: TGTGCCAGCAGTTCTCGACAGACCCGTCGGGACGAGCAGTACTTC

d_call: TRBD1
clone_size: NA
v_call: TRBV4-2
j_call: TRBJ2-3
cdr3_aa: CASSPLRTGADTQYF
cdr3_nt: TGTGCCAGCAGCCCTCTACGGACAGGGGCAGATACGCAGTATTTT

d_call: NA
clone_size: NA
v_call: TRBV6-5
j_call: TRBJ1-5
cdr3_aa: CASMYRDSNQPQHF
cdr3_nt: TGTGCCAGCATGTATCGGGACTCCAATCAGCCCCAGCATTTT

d_call: TRBD1
clone_size: NA
v_call: TRBV7-2
j_call: TRBJ1-6
cdr3_aa: CASSLQGGAGSPLHF
cdr3_nt: TGTGCCAGCAGCTTGCAGGGGGGTGCCGGTTCACCCCTCCACTTT

d_call: NA
clone_size: NA
v_call: TRBV18
j_call: TRBJ1-5
cdr3_aa: CASSPRSYHRAGEPQHF
cdr3_nt: TGTGCCAGCTCACCACGATCCTACCACAGGGCGGGGGAGCCCCAGCATTTT

d_call: NA
clone_size: NA
v_call: TRBV19
j_call: TRBJ1-5
cdr3_aa: CASSIGPRSNQPQHF
cdr3_nt: TGTGCCAGTAGTATAGGGCCGCGGAGCAATCAGCCCCAGCATTTT

d_call: NA
clone_size: NA
v_call: TRBV28
j_call: TRBJ1-1
cdr3_aa: CASRDWARGTEAFF
cdr3_nt: TGTGCCAGCAGGGACTGGGCCCGAGGGACTGAAGCTTTCTTT

d_call: NA
clone_size: NA
v_call: TRBV15
j_call: TRBJ2-5
cdr3_aa: CATSRAGGLGETQYF
cdr3_nt: TGTGCCACCAGCAGAGCCGGAGGGCTTGGGGAGACCCAGTACTTC

d_call: TRBD1
clone_size: NA
v_call: TRBV30
j_call: TRBJ1-6
cdr3_aa: CAWSDRQGGSPLHF
cdr3_nt: TGTGCCTGGAGTGACCGACAGGGAGGATCACCCCTCCACTTT

d_call: NA
clone_size: once
v_call: TRBV11-2
j_call: TRBJ2-7
cdr3_aa: CASSLQAVLYEQYF
cdr3_nt: TGTGCCAGCAGCTTACAGGCTGTTTTATACGAGCAGTACTTC

d_call: NA
clone_size: once
v_call: TRBV9
j_call: TRBJ2-1
cdr3_aa: CASSASVGGAYNEQFF
cdr3_nt: TGTGCCAGCAGCGCCTCAGTGGGGGGGGCGTACAATGAGCAGTTCTTC

d_call: NA
clone_size: NA
v_call: TRBV13
j_call: TRBJ1-1
cdr3_aa: CASSLYQRSRGQTQNTEAFF
cdr3_nt: TGTGCCAGCAGCTTATATCAGAGATCCCGGGGGCAAACCCAGAACACTGAAGCTTTCTTT

d_call: TRBD1
clone_size: NA
v_call: TRBV7-9
j_call: TRBJ2-7
cdr3_aa: CASRRGQGDEQYF
cdr3_nt: TGTGCCAGCAGAAGAGGACAGGGGGACGAGCAGTACTTC

d_call: NA
clone_size: NA
v_call: TRBV11-2
j_call: TRBJ2-5
cdr3_aa: CASSLGGTQYF
cdr3_nt: TGTGCCAGCAGCTTGGGGGGGACCCAGTACTTC

d_call: NA
clone_size: NA
v_call: TRBV29-1
j_call: TRBJ1-4
cdr3_aa: CSVDPGARGEKLFF
cdr3_nt: TGCAGCGTCGACCCAGGGGCGCGTGGGGAAAAACTGTTTTTT